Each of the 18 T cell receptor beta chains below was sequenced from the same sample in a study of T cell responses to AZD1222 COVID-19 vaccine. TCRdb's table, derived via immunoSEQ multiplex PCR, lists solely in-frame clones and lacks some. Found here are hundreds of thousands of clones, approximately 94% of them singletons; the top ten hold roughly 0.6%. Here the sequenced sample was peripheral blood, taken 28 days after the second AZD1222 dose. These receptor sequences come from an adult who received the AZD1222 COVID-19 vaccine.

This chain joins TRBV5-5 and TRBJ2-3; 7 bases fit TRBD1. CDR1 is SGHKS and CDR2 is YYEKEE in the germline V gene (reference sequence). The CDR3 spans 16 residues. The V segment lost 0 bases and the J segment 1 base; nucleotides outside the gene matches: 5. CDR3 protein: CASSLDTGQGTDTQYF. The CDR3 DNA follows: TGTGCCAGCAGCTTGGATACCGGACAGGGCACAGATACGCAGTATTTT.

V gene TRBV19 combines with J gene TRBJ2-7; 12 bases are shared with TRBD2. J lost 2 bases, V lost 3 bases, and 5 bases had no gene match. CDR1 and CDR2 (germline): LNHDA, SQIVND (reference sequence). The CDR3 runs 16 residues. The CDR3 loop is CASSIGTSGLAYEQYF. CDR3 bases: TGTGCCAGTAGTATCGGGACTAGCGGGTTAGCCTACGAGCAGTACTTC.

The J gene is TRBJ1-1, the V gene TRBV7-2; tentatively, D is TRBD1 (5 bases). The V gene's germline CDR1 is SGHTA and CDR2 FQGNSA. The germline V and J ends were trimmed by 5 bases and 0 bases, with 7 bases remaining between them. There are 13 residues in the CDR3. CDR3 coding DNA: TGTGCCAGCAGCCGGGGACTGAACACTGAAGCTTTCTTT. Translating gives CASSRGLNTEAFF.

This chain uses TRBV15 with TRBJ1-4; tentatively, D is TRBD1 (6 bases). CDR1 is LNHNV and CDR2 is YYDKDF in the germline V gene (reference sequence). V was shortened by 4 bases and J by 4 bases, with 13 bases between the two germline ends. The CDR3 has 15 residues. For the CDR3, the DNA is TGTGCCACCAGCAACCGGGACACCCGTAATGAAAAACTGTTTTTT. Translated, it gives CATSNRDTRNEKLFF.

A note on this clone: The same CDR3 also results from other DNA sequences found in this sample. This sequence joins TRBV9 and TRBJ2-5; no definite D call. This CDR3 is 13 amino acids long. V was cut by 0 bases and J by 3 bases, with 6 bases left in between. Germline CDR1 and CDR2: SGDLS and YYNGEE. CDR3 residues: CASSVGTEETQYF. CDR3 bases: TGTGCCAGCAGCGTAGGAACGGAAGAGACCCAGTACTTC.

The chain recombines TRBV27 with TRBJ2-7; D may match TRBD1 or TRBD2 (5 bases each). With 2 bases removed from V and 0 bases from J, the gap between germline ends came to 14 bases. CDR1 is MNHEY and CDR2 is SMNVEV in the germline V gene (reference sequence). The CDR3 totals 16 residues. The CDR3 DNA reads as TGTGCCAGCAGTTTAATATCGGGACGGGGCTCCTACGAGCAGTACTTC. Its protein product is CASSLISGRGSYEQYF.

Here the CDR3 reads CSVVGSGGNTGELFF. The CDR3 nucleotides read TGCAGCGTTGTAGGCAGCGGGGGGAACACCGGGGAGCTGTTTTTT. The chain has TRBV29-1 and TRBJ2-2; 8 bases are a match to TRBD2. V was pared by 4 bases and J by 1 base, with 5 bases of the junction left unmatched. This CDR3 comprises 15 residues. Germline V lookup: CDR1 SQVTM, CDR2 ANQGSEA.

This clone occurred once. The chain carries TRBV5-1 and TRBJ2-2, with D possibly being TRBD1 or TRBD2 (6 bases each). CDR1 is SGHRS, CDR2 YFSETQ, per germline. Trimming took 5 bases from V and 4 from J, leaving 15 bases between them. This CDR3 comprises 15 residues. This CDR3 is CASRGGTGPTGELFF. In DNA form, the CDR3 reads TGCGCCAGCAGAGGGGGGACGGGACCCACCGGGGAGCTGTTTTTT.

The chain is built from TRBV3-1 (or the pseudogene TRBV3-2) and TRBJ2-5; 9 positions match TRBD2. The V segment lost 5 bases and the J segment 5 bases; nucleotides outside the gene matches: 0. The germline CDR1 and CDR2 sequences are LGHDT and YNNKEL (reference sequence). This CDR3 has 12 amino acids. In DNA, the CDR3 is TGTGCCAGCAGCGCGGGGGGGGAGACCCAGTACTTC. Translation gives CASSAGGETQYF.

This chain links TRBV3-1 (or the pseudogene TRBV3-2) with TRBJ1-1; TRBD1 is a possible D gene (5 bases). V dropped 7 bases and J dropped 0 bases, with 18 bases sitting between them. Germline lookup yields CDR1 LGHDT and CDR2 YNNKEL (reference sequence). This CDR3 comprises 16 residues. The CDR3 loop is CASTPVGRRVNTEAFF. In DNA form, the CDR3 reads TGTGCCAGCACCCCCGTGGGGCGGAGAGTGAACACTGAAGCTTTCTTT.

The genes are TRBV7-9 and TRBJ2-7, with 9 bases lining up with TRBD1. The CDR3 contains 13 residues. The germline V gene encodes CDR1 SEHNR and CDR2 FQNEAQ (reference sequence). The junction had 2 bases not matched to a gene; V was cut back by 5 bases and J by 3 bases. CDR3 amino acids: CASSPGQGYEQYF. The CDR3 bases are TGTGCCAGCAGCCCGGGACAGGGCTACGAGCAGTACTTC. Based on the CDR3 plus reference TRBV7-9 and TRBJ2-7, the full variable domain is DTGVSQNPRHKITKRGQNVTFRCDPISEHNRLYWYRQTLGQGPEFLTYFQNEAQLEKSRLLSDRFSAERPKGSFSTLEIQRTEQGDSAMYLCASSPGQGYEQYFGPGTRLTVT.

The CDR3 sequence is CASSLGAGGGYGYTF. Here the CDR3 DNA reads TGTGCCAGCAGCTTGGGGGCAGGGGGAGGCTATGGCTACACCTTC. The chain links TRBV5-6 to TRBJ1-2, with 7 bases lining up with TRBD1. Germline lookup yields CDR1 SGHDT and CDR2 YYEEEE. There are 15 residues in the CDR3. After removal of 0 bases from V and 4 bases from J, the junction contained 6 bases not matched to a gene.

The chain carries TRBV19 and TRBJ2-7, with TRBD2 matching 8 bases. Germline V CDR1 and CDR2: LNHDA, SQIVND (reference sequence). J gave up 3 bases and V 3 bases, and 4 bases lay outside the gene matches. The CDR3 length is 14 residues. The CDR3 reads CASSMGTSGYEQYF. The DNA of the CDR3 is TGTGCCAGTAGTATGGGGACTAGTGGCTACGAGCAGTACTTC.

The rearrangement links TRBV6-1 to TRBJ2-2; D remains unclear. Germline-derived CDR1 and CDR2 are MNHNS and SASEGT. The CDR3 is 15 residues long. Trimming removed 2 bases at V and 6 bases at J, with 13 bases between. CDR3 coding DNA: TGTGCCAGCAGTGAATTGGACCTCCCGGCCGGGGAGCTGTTTTTT. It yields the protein CASSELDLPAGELFF.

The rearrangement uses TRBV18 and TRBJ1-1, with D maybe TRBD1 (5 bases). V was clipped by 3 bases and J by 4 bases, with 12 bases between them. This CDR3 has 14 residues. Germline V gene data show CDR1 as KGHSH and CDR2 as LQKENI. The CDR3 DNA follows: TGTGCCAGCTCACCGGGGCAGGGTATCACTGAAGCTTTCTTT. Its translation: CASSPGQGITEAFF.

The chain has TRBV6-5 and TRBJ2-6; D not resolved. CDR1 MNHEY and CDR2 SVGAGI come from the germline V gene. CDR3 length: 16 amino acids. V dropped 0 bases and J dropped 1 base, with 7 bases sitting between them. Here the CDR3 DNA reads TGTGCCAGCAGTTACTCGGCGCCATCTGGGGCCAACGTCCTGACTTTC. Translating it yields CASSYSAPSGANVLTF.

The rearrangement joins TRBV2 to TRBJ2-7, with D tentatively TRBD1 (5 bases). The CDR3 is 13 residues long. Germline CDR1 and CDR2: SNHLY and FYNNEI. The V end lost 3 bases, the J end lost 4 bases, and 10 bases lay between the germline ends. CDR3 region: CASSDTGFYEQYF. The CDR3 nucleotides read TGTGCCAGCAGTGACACAGGATTTTACGAGCAGTACTTC.

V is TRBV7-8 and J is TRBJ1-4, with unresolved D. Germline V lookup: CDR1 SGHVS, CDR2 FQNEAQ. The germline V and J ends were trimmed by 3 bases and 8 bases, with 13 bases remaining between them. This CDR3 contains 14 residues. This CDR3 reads CASSFGTAGEKLFF. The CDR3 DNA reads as TGTGCCAGCAGCTTCGGTACGGCTGGGGAAAAACTGTTTTTT.